This is a list of T cell receptor beta chains from one sample in a study of memory CD8 T cells in hepatitis C reinfection. The assay was immunoSEQ multiplex PCR, and TCRdb's table has in-frame clones only and misses some. The table lists about 46,000 clones, roughly nine tenths of them singletons. Sequencing used naive CD8+ T cells sorted from blood. The receptors come from a man younger than 30 with hepatitis C virus infection. Each CDR3 is given with its conserved first and last residue. A D gene is named only where the DNA matches it firmly. Clone size is stated in some rows and not others, as once, few, many or a class when expanded.

d_call: NA; clone_size: NA; j_call: TRBJ2-1; v_call: TRBV4-3; cdr3_nt: TGCGCCAGCAGCCAAGATAGAAGCAGGGTAAGAATTGATGAGCAGTTCTTC; cdr3_aa: CASSQDRSRVRIDEQFF
d_call: TRBD2; clone_size: NA; j_call: TRBJ2-2; v_call: TRBV9; cdr3_nt: TGTGCCAGCAGCGTAGGGACTAGCGGTTCCGGGGAGCTGTTTTTT; cdr3_aa: CASSVGTSGSGELFF
d_call: NA; clone_size: NA; j_call: TRBJ2-1; v_call: TRBV7-9; cdr3_nt: TGTGCCAGCAGCCCTAGGACAGATAATGAGCAGTTCTTC; cdr3_aa: CASSPRTDNEQFF
d_call: TRBD2; clone_size: once; j_call: TRBJ2-2; v_call: TRBV7-8; cdr3_nt: TGTGCCAGCAGCTTAGCTGGACTAGCGGGAGATCGGACCGGGGAGCTGTTTTTT; cdr3_aa: CASSLAGLAGDRTGELFF
d_call: NA; clone_size: NA; j_call: TRBJ2-7; v_call: TRBV28; cdr3_nt: TGTGCCAGCAGTTTAGGGGCCTCCTACGAGCAGTACTTC; cdr3_aa: CASSLGASYEQYF
d_call: NA; clone_size: NA; j_call: TRBJ2-1; v_call: TRBV7-9; cdr3_nt: TGTGCCAGCAGCCTTCTAGCGCTCAATGAGCAGTTCTTC; cdr3_aa: CASSLLALNEQFF
d_call: TRBD2; clone_size: NA; j_call: TRBJ2-5; v_call: TRBV9; cdr3_nt: TGTGCCAGCAGCTTGGTAGCGGGGAGTAAAGAGACCCAGTACTTC; cdr3_aa: CASSLVAGSKETQYF
d_call: NA; clone_size: NA; j_call: TRBJ1-2; v_call: TRBV28; cdr3_nt: TGTGCCAGCAGTTTAGCCCTACCGGGATATAACTATGGCTACACCTTC; cdr3_aa: CASSLALPGYNYGYTF
d_call: NA; clone_size: NA; j_call: TRBJ1-2; v_call: TRBV21-1; cdr3_nt: TGTGCCAGCAGCAACGAGACAACAGGGGGCGACCTTCGAGATAACTATGGCTACACCTTC; cdr3_aa: CASSNETTGGDLRDNYGYTF
d_call: TRBD1; clone_size: NA; j_call: TRBJ1-1; v_call: TRBV28; cdr3_nt: TGTGCCAGCAGTTTAGTCTCCCCCTACAGGGGACCGAGGGAAGCTTTCTTT; cdr3_aa: CASSLVSPYRGPREAFF
d_call: NA; clone_size: NA; j_call: TRBJ2-6; v_call: TRBV29-1; cdr3_nt: TGCAGCGTTGGTCTCCTTCGCGCTGGGGCCAACGTCCTGACTTTC; cdr3_aa: CSVGLLRAGANVLTF
d_call: TRBD2; clone_size: NA; j_call: TRBJ2-5; v_call: TRBV7-9; cdr3_nt: TGTGCCAGCAGCTTAGCAGCGGGAGGGCCGGAGACCCAGTACTTC; cdr3_aa: CASSLAAGGPETQYF
d_call: TRBD2; clone_size: NA; j_call: TRBJ2-7; v_call: TRBV14; cdr3_nt: TGTGCCAGCAGCCAAGCACTAGCGGGAGGGCCCGCGTACGAGCAGTACTTC; cdr3_aa: CASSQALAGGPAYEQYF
d_call: NA; clone_size: NA; j_call: TRBJ2-1; v_call: TRBV6-1; cdr3_nt: TGTGCCAGCAGTTCACAGGGTGTCAATGAGCAGTTCTTC; cdr3_aa: CASSSQGVNEQFF
d_call: NA; clone_size: NA; j_call: TRBJ1-2; v_call: TRBV5-4; cdr3_nt: TGTGCCAGCAGCTTGGAGTATACGTCTAGCTATGGCTACACCTTC; cdr3_aa: CASSLEYTSSYGYTF
d_call: NA; clone_size: few; j_call: TRBJ1-1; v_call: TRBV6-5; cdr3_nt: TGTGCCAGCAGTTACGGGCAGGGAAACACTGAAGCTTTCTTT; cdr3_aa: CASSYGQGNTEAFF
d_call: TRBD2; clone_size: NA; j_call: TRBJ2-1; v_call: TRBV28; cdr3_nt: TGTGCCAGCAGTTCTCGACTAGCGGGAGGAGGGGAGCAGTTCTTC; cdr3_aa: CASSSRLAGGGEQFF